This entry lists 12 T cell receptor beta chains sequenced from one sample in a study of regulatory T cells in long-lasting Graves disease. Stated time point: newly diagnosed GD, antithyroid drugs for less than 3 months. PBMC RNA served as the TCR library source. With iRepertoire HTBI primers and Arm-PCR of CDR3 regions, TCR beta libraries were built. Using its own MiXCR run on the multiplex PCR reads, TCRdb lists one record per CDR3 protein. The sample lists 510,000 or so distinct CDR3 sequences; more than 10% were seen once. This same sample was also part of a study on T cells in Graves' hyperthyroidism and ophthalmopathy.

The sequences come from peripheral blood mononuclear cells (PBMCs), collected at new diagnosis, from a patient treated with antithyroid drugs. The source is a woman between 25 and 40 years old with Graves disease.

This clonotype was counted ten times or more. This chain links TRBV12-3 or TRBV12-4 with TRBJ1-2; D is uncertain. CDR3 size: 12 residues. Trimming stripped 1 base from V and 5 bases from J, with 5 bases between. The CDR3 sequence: CASSLDGYGYTF. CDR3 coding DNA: TGTGCCAGCAGTTTAGACGGGTATGGCTACACCTTC.

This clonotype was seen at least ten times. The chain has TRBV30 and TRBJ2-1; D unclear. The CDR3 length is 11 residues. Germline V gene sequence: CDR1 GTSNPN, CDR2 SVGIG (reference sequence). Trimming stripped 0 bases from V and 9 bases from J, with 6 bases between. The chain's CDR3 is CAWSVEIEQFF. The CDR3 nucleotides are TGTGCCTGGAGTGTAGAGATTGAGCAGTTCTTC.

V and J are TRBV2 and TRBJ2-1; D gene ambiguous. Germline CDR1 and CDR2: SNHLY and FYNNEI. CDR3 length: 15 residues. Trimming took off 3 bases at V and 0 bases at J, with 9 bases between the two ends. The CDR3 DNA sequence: TGTGCCAGCAGTGATCGGCAGCTCTCCTACAATGAGCAGTTCTTC. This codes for CASSDRQLSYNEQFF.

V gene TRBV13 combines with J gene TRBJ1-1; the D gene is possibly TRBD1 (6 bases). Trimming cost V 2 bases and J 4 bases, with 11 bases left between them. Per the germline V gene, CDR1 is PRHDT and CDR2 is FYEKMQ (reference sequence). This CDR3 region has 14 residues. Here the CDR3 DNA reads TGTGCCAGCAGCTTACACCAGGGGACCACTGAAGCTTTCTTT. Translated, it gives CASSLHQGTTEAFF.

In DNA, the CDR3 is TGTGCCAGCAGTTTATATCAGACATCAAGCAATCAGCCCCAGCATTTT. Protein product: CASSLYQTSSNQPQHF. The gene calls are TRBV28 and TRBJ1-5; D is unresolved. This CDR3 region has 16 residues. V lost 1 base and J 1 base, leaving 11 bases between the germline ends. Germline lookup yields CDR1 MDHEN and CDR2 SYDVKM.

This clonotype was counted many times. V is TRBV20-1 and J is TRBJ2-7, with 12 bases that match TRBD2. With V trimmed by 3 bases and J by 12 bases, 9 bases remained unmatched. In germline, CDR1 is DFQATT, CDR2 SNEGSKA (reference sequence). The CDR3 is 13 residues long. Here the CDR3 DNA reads TGCAGTGCTAGGGCTCAACTAGCGGGGGGTACGTACTTC. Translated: CSARAQLAGGTYF.

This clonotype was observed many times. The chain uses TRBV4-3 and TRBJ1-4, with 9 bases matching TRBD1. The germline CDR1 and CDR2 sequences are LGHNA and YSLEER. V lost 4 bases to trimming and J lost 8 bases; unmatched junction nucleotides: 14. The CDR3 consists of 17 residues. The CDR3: CASSPDPGQGWREKLFF. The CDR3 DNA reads TGCGCCAGCAGCCCGGATCCTGGACAGGGGTGGAGGGAAAAACTGTTTTTT.

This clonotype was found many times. CDR3 nucleotides: TGCGCCAGCAGCACGGACGGGGACTATGGCTACACCTTC. Encoded protein: CASSTDGDYGYTF. This chain joins TRBV5-1 and TRBJ1-2; unclear D gene. V was clipped by 4 bases and J by 3 bases, with 10 bases between them. Germline CDR1 and CDR2: SGHRS and YFSETQ. CDR3 size: 13 residues.

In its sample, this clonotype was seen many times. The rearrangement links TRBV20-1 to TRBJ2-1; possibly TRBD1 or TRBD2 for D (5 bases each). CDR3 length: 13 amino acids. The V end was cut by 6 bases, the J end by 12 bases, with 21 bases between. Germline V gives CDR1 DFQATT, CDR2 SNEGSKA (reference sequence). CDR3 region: CSANHPGPKMQFF. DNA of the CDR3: TGCAGTGCGAACCATCCGGGACCCAAGATGCAGTTCTTC.

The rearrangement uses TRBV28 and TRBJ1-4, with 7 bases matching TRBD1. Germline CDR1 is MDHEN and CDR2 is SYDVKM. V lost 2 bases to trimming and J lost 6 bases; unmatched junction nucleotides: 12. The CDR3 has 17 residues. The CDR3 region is CASSLRVPGQRDEKLFF. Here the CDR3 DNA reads TGTGCCAGCAGTTTACGCGTACCGGGACAGCGAGATGAAAAACTGTTTTTT.

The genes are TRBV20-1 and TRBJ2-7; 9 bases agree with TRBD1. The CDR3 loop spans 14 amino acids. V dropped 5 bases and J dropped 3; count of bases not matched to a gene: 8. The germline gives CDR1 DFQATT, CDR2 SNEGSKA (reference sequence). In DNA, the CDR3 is TGCAGTGCTGGACCGGACAGGGGAGGCTACGAGCAGTACTTC. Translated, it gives CSAGPDRGGYEQYF.

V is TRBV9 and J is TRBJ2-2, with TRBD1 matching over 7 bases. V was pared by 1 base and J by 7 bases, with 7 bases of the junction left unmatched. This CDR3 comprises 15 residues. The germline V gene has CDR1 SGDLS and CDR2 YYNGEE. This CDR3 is CASSVQGGEGGELFF. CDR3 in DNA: TGTGCCAGCAGCGTACAAGGGGGCGAAGGCGGGGAGCTGTTTTTT.